This TCR beta chain was sequenced during a study of blood T cells in healthy people across ages. Study information: Researchers report that template switching captured about one barcoded beta molecule per two T cells.

Study results and caveats: Investigators treated diversity estimates from one million T cells as underestimates.

Points on this clonotype: Its matching antigen is unknown. An end of the junction does not agree with germline; a read error may underlie this.

Extractions gave at least 5.5 micrograms of total RNA per sample. Together with a sample-barcoded 5' primer, a J-beta primer mix was included in a second PCR lasting about 7 to 12 cycles. The yield of each sample was at least 2.5 million CDR3-containing paired-end reads. TCRdb analysed the 5' RACE reads with MiXCR anew, one entry per CDR3 protein. The sample holds some 1.6 million distinct CDR3 sequences, roughly 32% seen once. This sequence was found in a woman younger than 45 in good health. The sequencing sample was made of blood.

DNA of the CDR3: TGTACCAGCAGCGTTGAGACTAGCGGGAGACGCTACGAGCAGTACTTC. Protein: CTSSVETSGRRYEQYF. The gene calls are TRBV9 and TRBJ2-7, with 12 positions matching TRBD2. Germline lookup yields CDR1 SGDLS and CDR2 YYNGEE. This CDR3 comprises 16 residues.